The clone carrying this T cell receptor (beta chain) was detected once. An end of the junction differs from the germline gene, which may be a read error. CDR1 and CDR2 (germline): LNHDA, SQIVND (reference sequence). The CDR3 is 14 amino acids. Using its own MiXCR run on the PCR reads, TCRdb lists one record per CDR3 protein. The data contain hundreds of thousands of distinct CDR3 sequences, roughly 21% of them seen just once; the ten biggest clones take up roughly 0.85%. This entry is derived from a study of molecular identifiers for immune sequencing clone quantification. Sequencing used naive CD8+ T cells from blood, with Jurkat cell RNA spiked in. Subset denoted: FACS-sorted CD8+CD4-CCR7+CD45RA+ naive T cells. The TCR was taken from a human donor in good health. Some libraries in this study had Jurkat cell RNA spiked in. The V and J genes are TRBV19 and TRBJ1-5, with D uncertain. The CDR3 protein is CASGMVADNQPQHF. Here the CDR3 DNA reads TGTGCCAGTGGTATGGTGGCAGATAATCAGCCCCAGCATTTT.